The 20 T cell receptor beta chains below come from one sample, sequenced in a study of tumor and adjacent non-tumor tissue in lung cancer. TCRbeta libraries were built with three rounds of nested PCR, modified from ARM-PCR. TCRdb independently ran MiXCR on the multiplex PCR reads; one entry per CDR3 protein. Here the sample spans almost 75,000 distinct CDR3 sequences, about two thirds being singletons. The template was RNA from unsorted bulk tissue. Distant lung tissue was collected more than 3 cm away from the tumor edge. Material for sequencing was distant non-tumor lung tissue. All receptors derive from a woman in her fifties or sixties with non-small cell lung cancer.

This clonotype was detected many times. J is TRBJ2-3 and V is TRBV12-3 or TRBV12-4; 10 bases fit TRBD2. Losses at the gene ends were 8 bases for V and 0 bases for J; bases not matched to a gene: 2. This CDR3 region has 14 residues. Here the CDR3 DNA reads TGTGCCAGCGAGACTAGCGGGAGCACAGATACGCAGTATTTT. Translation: CASETSGSTDTQYF.

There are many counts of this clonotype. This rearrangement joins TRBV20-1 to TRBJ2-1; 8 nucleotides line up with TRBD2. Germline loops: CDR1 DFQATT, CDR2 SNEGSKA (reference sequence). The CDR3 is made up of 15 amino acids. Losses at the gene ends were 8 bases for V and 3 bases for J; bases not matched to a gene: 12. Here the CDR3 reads CSRENRLANYNEQFF. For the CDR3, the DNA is TGCAGTAGAGAAAATCGACTAGCGAACTACAATGAGCAGTTCTTC.

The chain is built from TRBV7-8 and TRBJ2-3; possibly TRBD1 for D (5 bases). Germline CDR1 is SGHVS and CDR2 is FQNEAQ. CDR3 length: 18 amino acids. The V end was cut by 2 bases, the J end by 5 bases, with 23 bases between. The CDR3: CASSLRGVDLTGRDTQYF. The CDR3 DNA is TGTGCCAGCAGCTTAAGGGGTGTTGATTTGACGGGCCGAGATACGCAGTATTTT. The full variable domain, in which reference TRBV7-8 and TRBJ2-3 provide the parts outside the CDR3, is GAGVSQSPRYKVAKRGQDVALRCDPISGHVSLFWYQQALGQGPEFLTYFQNEAQLDKSGLPSDRFFAERPEGSVSTLKIQRTQQEDSAVYLCASSLRGVDLTGRDTQYFGPGTRLTVL.

The chain's CDR3 is CSAFQTGGGPEAFF. The CDR3 region has the DNA TGCAGTGCATTCCAGACCGGGGGGGGCCCAGAAGCTTTCTTT. The rearrangement links TRBV20-1 to TRBJ1-1; D is possibly TRBD1 (6 bases). The CDR3 length is 14 residues. CDR1 and CDR2 from the germline V gene are DFQATT and SNEGSKA (reference sequence). V gave up 6 bases and J gave up 8 bases, with 22 bases separating them.

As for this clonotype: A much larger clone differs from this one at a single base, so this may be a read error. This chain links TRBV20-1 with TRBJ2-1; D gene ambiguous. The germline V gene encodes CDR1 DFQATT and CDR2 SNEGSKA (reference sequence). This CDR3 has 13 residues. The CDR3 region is CRAREPVLNEQFF. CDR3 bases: TGCCGTGCTAGAGAACCGGTTCTCAATGAGCAGTTCTTC.

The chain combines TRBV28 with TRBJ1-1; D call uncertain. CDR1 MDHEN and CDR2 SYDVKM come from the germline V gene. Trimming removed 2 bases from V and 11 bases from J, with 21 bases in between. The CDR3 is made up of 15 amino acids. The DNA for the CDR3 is TGTGCCAGCAGTTTAATCCAGGACTGGCGCATCAGGGCTTTCTTT. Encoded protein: CASSLIQDWRIRAFF.

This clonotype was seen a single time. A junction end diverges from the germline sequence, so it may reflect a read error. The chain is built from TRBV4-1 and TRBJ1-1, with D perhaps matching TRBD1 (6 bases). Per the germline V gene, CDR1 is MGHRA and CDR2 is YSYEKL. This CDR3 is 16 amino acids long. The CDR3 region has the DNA TGCGCCACCAACCAAGATCGTTACAGGGCGAACACTGAAGTTTTCTTT. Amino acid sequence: CATNQDRYRANTEVFF.

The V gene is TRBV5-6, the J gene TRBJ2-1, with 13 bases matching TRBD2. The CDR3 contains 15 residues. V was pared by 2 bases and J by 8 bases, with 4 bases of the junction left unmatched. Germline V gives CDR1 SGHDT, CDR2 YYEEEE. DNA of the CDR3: TGTGCCAGCAGCTTCCGGACTAGCGGGAGTGATGAGCAGTTCTTC. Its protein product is CASSFRTSGSDEQFF.

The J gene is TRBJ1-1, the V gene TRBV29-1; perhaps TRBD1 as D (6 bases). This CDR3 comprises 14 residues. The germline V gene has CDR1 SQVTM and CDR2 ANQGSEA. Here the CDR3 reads CNAGPGTINTEAFF. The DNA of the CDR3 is TGCAACGCTGGACCCGGGACAATCAACACTGAAGCTTTCTTT.

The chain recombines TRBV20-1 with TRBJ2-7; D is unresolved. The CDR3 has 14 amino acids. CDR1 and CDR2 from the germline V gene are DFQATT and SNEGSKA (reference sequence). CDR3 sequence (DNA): TGCTGTGTCCGTAAAGCCGTGGGTACGTACGAGCAGTACTTC. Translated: CCVRKAVGTYEQYF.

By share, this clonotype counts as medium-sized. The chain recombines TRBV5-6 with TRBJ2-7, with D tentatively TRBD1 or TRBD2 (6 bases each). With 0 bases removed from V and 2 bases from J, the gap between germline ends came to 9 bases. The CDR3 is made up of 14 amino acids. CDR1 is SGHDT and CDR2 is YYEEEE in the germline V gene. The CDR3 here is CASSLAGAPYEQYF. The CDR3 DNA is TGTGCCAGCAGCTTGGCGGGGGCCCCCTACGAGCAGTACTTC.

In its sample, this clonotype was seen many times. CDR3 DNA: TGTGCCAGCTCACCACCAAACAGGCCCTCTACCGAGCAGTACTTC. Its translation is CASSPPNRPSTEQYF. The chain is built from TRBV18 and TRBJ2-7; perhaps TRBD1 as D (5 bases). This CDR3 has 15 residues. Per germline, CDR1 KGHSH and CDR2 LQKENI. The V end was cut by 0 bases, the J end by 6 bases, with 15 bases between.

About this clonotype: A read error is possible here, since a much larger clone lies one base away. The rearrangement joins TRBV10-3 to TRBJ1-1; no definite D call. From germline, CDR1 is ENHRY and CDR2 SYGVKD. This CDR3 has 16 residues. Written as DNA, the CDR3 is TGTCCCATCAGTGAGGTCTCGCTAAGGACCAACACTGAAGCTTTCTTT. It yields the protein CPISEVSLRTNTEAFF.

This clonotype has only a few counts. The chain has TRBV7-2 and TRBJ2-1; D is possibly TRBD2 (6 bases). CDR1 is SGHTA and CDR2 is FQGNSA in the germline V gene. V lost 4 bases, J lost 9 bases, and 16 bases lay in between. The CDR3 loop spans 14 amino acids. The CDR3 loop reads CASSWSQGLGEQFF. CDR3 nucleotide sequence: TGTGCCAGCAGCTGGAGTCAGGGACTGGGTGAGCAGTTCTTC.

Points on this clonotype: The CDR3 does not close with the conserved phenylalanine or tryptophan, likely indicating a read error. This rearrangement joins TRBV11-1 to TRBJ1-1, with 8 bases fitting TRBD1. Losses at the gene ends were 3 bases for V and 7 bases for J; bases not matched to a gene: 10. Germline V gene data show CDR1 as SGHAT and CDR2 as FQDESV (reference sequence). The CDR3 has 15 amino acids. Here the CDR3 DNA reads TGTGCCAGCAGCTTTCCGGGACAGGAGGCTTTTGAAGCTTTCTCT. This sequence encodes CASSFPGQEAFEAFS.

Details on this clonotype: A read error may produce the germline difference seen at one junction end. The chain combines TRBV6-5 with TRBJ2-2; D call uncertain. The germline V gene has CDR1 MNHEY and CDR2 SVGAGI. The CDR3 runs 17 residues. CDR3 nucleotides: TGTGCCAGTAGTTACTCGCAGCCGCAGACATCCGCCGGGGAGCTGTTTTTT. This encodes CASSYSQPQTSAGELFF.

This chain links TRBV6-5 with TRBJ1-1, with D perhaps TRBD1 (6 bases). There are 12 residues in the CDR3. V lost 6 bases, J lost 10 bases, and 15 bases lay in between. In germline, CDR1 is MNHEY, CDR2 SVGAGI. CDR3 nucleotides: TGTGCCAGCAGCGTGCCCGGGGGGCGAGCTTTCTTT. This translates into CASSVPGGRAFF.

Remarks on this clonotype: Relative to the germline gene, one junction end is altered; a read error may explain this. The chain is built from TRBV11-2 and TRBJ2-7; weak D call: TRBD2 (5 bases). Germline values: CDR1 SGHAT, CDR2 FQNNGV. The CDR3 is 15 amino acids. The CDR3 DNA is TGTGCCAGCAGCCCTTGGGCTAGCTGTTCCTGCGAGCACTACTTC. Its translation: CASSPWASCSCEHYF. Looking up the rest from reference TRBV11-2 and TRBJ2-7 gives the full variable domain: EAGVAQSPRYKIIEKRQSVAFWCNPISGHATLYWYQQILGQGPKLLIQFQNNGVVDDSQLPKDRFSAERLKGVDSTLKIQPAKLEDSAVYLCASSPWASCSCEHYFGPGTRLTVT.

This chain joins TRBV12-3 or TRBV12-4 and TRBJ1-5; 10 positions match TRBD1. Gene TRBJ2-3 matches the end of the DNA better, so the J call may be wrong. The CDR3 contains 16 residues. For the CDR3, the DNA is TGTGCCAGCAGTTTATGGTGGGGACAGGGGTCTGAGGCCCAGTATTTT. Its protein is CASSLWWGQGSEAQYF.

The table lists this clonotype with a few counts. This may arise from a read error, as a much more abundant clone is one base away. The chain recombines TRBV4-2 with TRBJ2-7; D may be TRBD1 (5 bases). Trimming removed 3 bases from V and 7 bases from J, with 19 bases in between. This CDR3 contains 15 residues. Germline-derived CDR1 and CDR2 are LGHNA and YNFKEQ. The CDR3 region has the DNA TGTGCCAGCAGCCAGGATGGGGCGGCCCGGAAAGAGCAGTACTTC. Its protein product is CASSQDGAARKEQYF.